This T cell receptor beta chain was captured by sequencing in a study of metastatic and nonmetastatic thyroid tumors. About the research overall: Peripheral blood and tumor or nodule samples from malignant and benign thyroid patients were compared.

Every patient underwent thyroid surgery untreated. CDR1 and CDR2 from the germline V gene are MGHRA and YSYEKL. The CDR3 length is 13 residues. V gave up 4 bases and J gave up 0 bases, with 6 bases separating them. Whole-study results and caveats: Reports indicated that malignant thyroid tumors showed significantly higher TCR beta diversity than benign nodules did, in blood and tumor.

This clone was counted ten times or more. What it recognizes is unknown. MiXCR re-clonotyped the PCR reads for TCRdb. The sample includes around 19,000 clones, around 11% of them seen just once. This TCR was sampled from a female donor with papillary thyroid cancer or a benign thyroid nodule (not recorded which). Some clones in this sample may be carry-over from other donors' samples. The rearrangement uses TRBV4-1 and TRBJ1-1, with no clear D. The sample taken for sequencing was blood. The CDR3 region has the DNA TGCGCCAGCAGCCCTAGTGTGAACACTGAAGCTTTCTTT. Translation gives CASSPSVNTEAFF.